A single count supports the clone carrying this T cell receptor beta chain. Its specificity is unknown. The CDR3 loop spans 14 amino acids. V lost 7 bases and J lost 9; bases outside the gene matches: 13. Germline V gene sequence: CDR1 SGHRS, CDR2 YFSETQ. The entry originates in a study of blood T cells in healthy people across ages. Findings and limits, study-wide: Diversity was estimated from one million T cells, and these estimates were considered underestimates. The study lacked donor CMV status, which possibly confounded expanded clonotype changes.

The authors ran a second PCR of 7 to 11 cycles using a sample-barcoded 5' primer and a J-beta primer mix. Per sample, CDR3-containing paired-end reads numbered at least 2.5 million. TCRdb re-called the 5' RACE reads through MiXCR, storing one row per CDR3 protein. The data show over 1,300,000 distinct CDR3 sequences, approximately 63% seen once. The receptor was isolated from a man between 18 and 29 years old in good health. The chain joins TRBV5-1 to TRBJ2-1, with 7 bases lining up with TRBD1. Material for sequencing was blood. Written as DNA, the CDR3 is TGCGCCAGCCAAACCGGGACAGAGGACCTTGAGCAGTTCTTC. Translated, it gives CASQTGTEDLEQFF.